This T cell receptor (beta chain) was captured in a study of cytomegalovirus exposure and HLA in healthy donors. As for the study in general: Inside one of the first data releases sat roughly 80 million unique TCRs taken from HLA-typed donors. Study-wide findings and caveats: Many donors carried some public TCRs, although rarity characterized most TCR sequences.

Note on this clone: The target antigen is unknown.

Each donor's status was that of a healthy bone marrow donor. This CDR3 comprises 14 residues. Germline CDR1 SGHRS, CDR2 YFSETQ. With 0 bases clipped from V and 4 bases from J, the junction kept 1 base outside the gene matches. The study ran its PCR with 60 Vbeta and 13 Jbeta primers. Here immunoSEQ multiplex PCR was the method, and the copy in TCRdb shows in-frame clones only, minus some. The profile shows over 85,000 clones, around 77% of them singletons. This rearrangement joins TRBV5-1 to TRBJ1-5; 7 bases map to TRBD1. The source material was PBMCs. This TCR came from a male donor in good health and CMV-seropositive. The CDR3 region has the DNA TGCGCCAGCAGCTTGGGGACAGGTAATCAGCCCCAGCATTTT. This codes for CASSLGTGNQPQHF.